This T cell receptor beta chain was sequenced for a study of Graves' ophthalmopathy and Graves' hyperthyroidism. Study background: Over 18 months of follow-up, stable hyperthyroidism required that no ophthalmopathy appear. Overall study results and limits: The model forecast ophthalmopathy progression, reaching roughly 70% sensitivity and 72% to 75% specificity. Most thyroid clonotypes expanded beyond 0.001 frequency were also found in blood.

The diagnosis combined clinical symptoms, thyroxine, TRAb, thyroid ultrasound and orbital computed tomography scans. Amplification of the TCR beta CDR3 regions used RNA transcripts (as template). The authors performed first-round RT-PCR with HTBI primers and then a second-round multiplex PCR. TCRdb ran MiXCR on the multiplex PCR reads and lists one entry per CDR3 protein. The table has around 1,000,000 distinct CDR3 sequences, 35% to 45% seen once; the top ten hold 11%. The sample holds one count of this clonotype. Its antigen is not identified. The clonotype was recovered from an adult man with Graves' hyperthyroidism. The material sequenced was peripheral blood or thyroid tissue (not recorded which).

CDR3 amino acids: CASSAYGGANYGYTF. CDR3 DNA: TGTGCCAGCAGCGCGTATGGGGGCGCCAACTATGGCTACACCTTC. The chain couples TRBV2 to TRBJ1-2, with D tentatively TRBD1 (6 bases). The V gene's germline CDR1 is SNHLY and CDR2 FYNNEI. The length of the CDR3 is 15 residues. With 6 bases removed from V and 2 bases from J, the gap between germline ends came to 16 bases.